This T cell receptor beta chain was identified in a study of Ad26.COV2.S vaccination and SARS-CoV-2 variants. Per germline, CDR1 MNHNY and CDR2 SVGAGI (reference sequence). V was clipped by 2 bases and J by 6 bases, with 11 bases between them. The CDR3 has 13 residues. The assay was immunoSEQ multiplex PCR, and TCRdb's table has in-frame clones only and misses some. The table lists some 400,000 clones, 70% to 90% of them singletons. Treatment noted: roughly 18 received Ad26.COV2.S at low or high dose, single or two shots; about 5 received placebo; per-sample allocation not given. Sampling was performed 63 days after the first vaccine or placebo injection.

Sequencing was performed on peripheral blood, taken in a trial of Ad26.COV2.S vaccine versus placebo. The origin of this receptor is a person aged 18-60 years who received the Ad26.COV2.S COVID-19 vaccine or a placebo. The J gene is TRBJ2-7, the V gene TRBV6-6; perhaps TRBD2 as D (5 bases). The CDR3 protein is CASSYLPGTEQYF. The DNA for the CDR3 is TGTGCCAGCAGTTACCTCCCGGGAACCGAGCAGTACTTC.